The source of this T cell receptor beta chain is a study of T-cell reconstitution after alpha-beta-depleted transplantation in children. Study conclusions and caveats: Most T-cell counts and diversity one year after the transplant came from T cells that were newly produced.

In its sample, this clonotype was seen many times. Its antigen is undetermined. Unique molecular identifiers were used to barcode this TCRbeta library. A single record per CDR3 protein comes from TCRdb applying MiXCR to the PCR reads. The sample includes hundreds of thousands of distinct CDR3 sequences, over 10% of them seen just once. Trimming stripped 1 base from V and 2 bases from J, with 17 bases between. This CDR3 has 18 amino acids. The V call is TRBV12-3 or TRBV12-4, the J call TRBJ2-2, with D perhaps TRBD2 (6 bases). The specimen comprised PBMCs, sampled before TCRalphabeta/CD19-depleted stem cell transplant. This receptor was identified in a girl aged 2-10 years with congenital amegakaryocytic thrombocytopenia, due to receive a stem cell transplant. The CDR3 region is CASSLGNWWRDNTGELFF. As DNA, the CDR3 is TGTGCCAGCAGTTTAGGAAATTGGTGGCGGGATAACACCGGGGAGCTGTTTTTT.